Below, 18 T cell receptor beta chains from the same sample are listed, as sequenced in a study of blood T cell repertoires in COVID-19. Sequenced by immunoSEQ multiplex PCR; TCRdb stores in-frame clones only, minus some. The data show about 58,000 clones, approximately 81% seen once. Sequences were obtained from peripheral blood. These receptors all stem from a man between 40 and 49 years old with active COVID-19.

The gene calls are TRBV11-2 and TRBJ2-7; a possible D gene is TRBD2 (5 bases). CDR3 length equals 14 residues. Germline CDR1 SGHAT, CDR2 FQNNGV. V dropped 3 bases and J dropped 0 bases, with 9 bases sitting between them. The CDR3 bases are TGTGCCAGCAGCTTCGGCGGAGGCTCCTACGAGCAGTACTTC. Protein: CASSFGGGSYEQYF.

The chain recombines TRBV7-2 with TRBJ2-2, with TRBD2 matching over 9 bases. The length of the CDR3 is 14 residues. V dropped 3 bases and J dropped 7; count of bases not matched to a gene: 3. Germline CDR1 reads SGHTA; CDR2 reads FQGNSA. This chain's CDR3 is CASSFLAGRGELFF. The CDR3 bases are TGTGCCAGCAGCTTTCTAGCGGGGCGCGGGGAGCTGTTTTTT.

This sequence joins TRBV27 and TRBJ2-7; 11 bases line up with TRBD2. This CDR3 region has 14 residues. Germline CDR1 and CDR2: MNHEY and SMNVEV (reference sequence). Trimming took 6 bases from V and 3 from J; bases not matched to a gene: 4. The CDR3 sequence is CASRRLAGFYEQYF. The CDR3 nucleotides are TGTGCCAGCAGGCGACTAGCGGGATTCTACGAGCAGTACTTC.

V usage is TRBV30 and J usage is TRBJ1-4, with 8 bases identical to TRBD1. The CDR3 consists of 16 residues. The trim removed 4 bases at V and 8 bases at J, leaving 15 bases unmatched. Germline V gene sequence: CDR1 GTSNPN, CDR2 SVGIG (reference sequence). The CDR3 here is CAWMGTGPSEGEKLFF. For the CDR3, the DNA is TGTGCCTGGATGGGGACAGGTCCATCAGAGGGGGAAAAACTGTTTTTT.

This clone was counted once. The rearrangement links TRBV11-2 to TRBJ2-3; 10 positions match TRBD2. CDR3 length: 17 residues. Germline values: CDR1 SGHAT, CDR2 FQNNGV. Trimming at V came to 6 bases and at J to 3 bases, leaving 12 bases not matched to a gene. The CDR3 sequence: CASSPEGLAGVTDTQYF. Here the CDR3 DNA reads TGTGCCAGCAGTCCCGAGGGGCTAGCGGGGGTAACAGATACGCAGTATTTT.

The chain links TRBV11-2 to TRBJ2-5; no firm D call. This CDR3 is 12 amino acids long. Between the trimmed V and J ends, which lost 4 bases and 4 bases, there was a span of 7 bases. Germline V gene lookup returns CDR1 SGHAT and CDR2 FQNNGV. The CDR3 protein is CASSSTGETQYF. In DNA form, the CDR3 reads TGTGCCAGCAGCTCGACGGGAGAGACCCAGTACTTC.

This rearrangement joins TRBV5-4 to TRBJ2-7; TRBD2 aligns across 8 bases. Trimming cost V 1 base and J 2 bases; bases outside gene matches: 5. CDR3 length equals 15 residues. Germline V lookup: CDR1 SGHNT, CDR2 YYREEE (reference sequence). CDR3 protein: CASSLSAGGPYEQYF. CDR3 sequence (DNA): TGTGCCAGCAGCTTGTCCGCGGGAGGACCCTACGAGCAGTACTTC.

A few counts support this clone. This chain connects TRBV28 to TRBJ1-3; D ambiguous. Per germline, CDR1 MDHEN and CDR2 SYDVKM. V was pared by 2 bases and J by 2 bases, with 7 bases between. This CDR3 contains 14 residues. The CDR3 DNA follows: TGTGCCAGCAGTTTAAGGACTACTGGAAACACCATATATTTT. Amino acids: CASSLRTTGNTIYF.

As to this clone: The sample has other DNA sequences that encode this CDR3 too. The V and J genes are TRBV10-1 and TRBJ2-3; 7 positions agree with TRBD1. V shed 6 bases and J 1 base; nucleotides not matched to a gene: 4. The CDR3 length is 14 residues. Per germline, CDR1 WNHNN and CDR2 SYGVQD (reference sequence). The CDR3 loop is CASSRDSRTDTQYF. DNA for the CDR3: TGCGCCAGCAGCCGGGACAGTCGCACAGATACGCAGTATTTT.

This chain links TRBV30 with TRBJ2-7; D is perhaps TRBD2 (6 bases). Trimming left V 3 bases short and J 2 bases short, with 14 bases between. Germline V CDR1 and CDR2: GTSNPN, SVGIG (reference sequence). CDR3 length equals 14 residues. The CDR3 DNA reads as TGTGCCTGGAGCGCGGGACGGGGGACCTACGAGCAGTACTTC. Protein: CAWSAGRGTYEQYF.

In DNA, the CDR3 is TGTGCCAGCAGCTTAGACAGTTGGGGTACTGAAGCTTTCTTT. Its protein product is CASSLDSWGTEAFF. The rearrangement joins TRBV5-5 to TRBJ1-1; TRBD1 might be the D (5 bases). Trimming removed 2 bases from V and 5 bases from J, with 13 bases in between. Germline values: CDR1 SGHKS, CDR2 YYEKEE (reference sequence). This CDR3 is 14 amino acids long.

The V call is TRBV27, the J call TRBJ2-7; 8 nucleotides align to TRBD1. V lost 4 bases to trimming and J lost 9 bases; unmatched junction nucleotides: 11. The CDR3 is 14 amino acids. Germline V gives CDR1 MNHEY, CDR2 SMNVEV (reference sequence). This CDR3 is CASSSGQGLLAQYF. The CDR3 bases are TGTGCCAGCAGTTCCGGACAGGGACTTTTGGCGCAGTACTTC.

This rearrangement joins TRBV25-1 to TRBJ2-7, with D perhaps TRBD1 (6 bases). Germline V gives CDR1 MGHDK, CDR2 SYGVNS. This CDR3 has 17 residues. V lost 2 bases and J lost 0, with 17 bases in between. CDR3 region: CASSEGGRADFSYEQYF. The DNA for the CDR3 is TGTGCCAGCAGTGAAGGGGGCCGGGCAGACTTCTCCTACGAGCAGTACTTC.

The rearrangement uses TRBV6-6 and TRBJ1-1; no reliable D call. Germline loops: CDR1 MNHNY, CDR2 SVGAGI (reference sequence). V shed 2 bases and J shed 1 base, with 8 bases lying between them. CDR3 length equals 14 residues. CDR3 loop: CASSYAGKNTEAFF. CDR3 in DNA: TGTGCCAGCAGTTACGCGGGAAAGAACACTGAAGCTTTCTTT.

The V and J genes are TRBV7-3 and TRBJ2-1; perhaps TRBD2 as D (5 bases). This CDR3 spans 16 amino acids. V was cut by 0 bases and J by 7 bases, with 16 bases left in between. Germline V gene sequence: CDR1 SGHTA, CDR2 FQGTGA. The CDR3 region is CASSLTRGLTTNEQFF. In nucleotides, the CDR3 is TGTGCCAGCAGCTTAACTCGTGGGTTGACTACAAATGAGCAGTTCTTC.

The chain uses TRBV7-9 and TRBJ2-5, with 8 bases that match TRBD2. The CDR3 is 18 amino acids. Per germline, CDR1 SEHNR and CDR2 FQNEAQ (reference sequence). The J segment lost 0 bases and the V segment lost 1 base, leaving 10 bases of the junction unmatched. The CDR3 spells CASSLGASSGRYQETQYF. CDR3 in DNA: TGTGCCAGCAGCTTAGGGGCCTCTAGCGGGCGGTACCAAGAGACCCAGTACTTC.

For the CDR3, the DNA is TGTGCCAGCTCACCCCCAGGGACTAGCCGGGGGGATACGCAGTATTTT. Amino acid sequence: CASSPPGTSRGDTQYF. This rearrangement joins TRBV18 to TRBJ2-3; 9 bases map to TRBD2. Germline CDR1 is KGHSH and CDR2 is LQKENI. The CDR3 is made up of 16 amino acids. Losses at the gene ends were 3 bases for V and 6 bases for J; bases not matched to a gene: 10.

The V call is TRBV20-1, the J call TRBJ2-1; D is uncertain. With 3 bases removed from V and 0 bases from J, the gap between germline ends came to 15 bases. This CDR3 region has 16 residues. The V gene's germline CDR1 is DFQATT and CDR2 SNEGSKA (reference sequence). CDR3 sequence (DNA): TGCAGTGCTAGTCCCCCACTGTTGAGCTCCTACAATGAGCAGTTCTTC. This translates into CSASPPLLSSYNEQFF.